Presented here are 3 T cell receptor beta chains from one specimen sequenced in a study of blood T cell repertoires in COVID-19. Here immunoSEQ multiplex PCR was the method, and the copy in TCRdb shows in-frame clones only, minus some. This sample has hundreds of thousands of clones; around 92% occur once, and the top ten carry roughly 10%. What was sequenced was PBMCs or T cells enriched from blood (not recorded which). The receptors were sampled from a woman in her thirties who had recovered from COVID-19.

The chain employs TRBV5-1 and TRBJ2-2; 13 positions agree with TRBD2. Germline-derived CDR1 and CDR2 are SGHRS and YFSETQ. The CDR3 contains 18 residues. J lost 6 bases, V lost 2 bases, and 10 bases had no gene match. The CDR3 here is CASSLRNTSGRAAGELFF. For the CDR3, the DNA is TGCGCCAGCAGCTTACGTAATACTAGCGGGAGGGCCGCCGGGGAGCTGTTTTTT.

CDR3 bases: TGTGCCAGCAGCTTAGAGATTGGCGCGGGAGGGCAGACGGAGCAGTTCTTC. As protein: CASSLEIGAGGQTEQFF. The rearrangement links TRBV7-9 to TRBJ2-1, with 9 bases identical to TRBD2. Germline assignment: CDR1 SEHNR and CDR2 FQNEAQ (reference sequence). V dropped 1 base and J dropped 10; count of bases not matched to a gene: 14. The CDR3 has 17 residues.

The DNA for the CDR3 is TGTGCCAGCAGCGTTCGGTCGGGAGGGTCCTACGAGCAGTACTTC. Encoded protein: CASSVRSGGSYEQYF. This chain uses TRBV9 with TRBJ2-7; 8 positions match TRBD2. Trimming at V came to 2 bases and at J to 1 base, leaving 5 bases not matched to a gene. CDR3 length: 15 amino acids. The V gene's germline CDR1 is SGDLS and CDR2 YYNGEE. Full variable domain (rest looked up from reference TRBV9 and TRBJ2-7): DSGVTQTPKHLITATGQRVTLRCSPRSGDLSVYWYQQSLDQGLQFLIQYYNGEERAKGNILERFSAQQFPDLHSELNLSSLELGDSALYFCASSVRSGGSYEQYFGPGTRLTVT.